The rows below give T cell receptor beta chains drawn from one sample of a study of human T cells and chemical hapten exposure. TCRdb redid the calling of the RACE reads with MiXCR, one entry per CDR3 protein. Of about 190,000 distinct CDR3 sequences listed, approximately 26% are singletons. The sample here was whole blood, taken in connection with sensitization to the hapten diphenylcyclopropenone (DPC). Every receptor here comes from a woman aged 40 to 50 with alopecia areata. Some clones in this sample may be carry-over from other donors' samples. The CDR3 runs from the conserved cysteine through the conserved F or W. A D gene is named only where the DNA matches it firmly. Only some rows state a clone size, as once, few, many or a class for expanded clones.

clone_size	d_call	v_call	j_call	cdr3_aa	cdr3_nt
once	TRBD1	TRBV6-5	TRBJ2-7	CASTSRTGFHEQYF	TGTGCCAGCACCTCCAGGACAGGTTTCCACGAGCAGTACTTC
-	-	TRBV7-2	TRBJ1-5	CASSLGKNRVRGQPQHF	TGTGCCAGCAGCTTAGGCAAGAACAGGGTTCGGGGTCAGCCCCAGCATTTT
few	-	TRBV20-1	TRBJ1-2	CSAMDDRYGYTF	TGCAGTGCTATGGATGACCGCTATGGCTACACCTTC
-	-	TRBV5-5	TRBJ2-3	CASSLEGLTDTQYF	TGTGCCAGCAGCTTGGAAGGGCTCACAGATACGCAGTATTTT
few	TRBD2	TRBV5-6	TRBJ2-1	CASSLWRLAGYNEQFF	TGTGCCAGCAGCCTGTGGAGGCTAGCGGGGTACAATGAGCAGTTCTTC
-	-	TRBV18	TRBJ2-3	CASSPPGDSLEYF	TGTGCCAGCTCACCACCCGGAGACTCCCTGGAGTATTTT
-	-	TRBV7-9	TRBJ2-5	CASSYLGETQYF	TGTGCCAGCAGCTACCTGGGGGAGACCCAGTACTTC
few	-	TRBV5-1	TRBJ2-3	CASQLERLPDTQYF	TGCGCCAGTCAACTCGAAAGACTCCCGGATACGCAGTATTTT
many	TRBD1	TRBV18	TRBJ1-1	CASSRTGDTEAFF	TGTGCCAGCTCACGGACAGGGGACACTGAAGCTTTCTTT
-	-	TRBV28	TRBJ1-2	CASGGIPDGYTF	TGTGCCAGCGGGGGGATTCCGGATGGCTACACCTTC
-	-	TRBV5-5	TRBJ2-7	CASSLGVSAAVYEQYF	TGTGCCAGCAGCTTGGGAGTGTCCGCGGCGGTCTACGAGCAGTACTTC
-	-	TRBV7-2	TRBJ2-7	CASSIGRSDSYEQYF	TGTGCCAGCAGCATCGGACGGTCCGACTCCTACGAGCAGTACTTC
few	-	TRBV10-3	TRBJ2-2	CATNPMQGGTGELFF	TGTGCCACCAACCCGATGCAGGGCGGGACCGGGGAGCTGTTTTTT
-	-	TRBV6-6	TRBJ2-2	CASREGKRTFTGELFF	TGTGCCAGCAGGGAAGGAAAGCGGACATTCACCGGGGAGCTGTTTTTT
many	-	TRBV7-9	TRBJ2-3	CASSLSGDTQYF	TGTGCCAGCAGCTTGAGTGGAGATACGCAGTATTTT
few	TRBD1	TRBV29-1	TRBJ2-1	CSVSGQGGNEQFF	TGCAGCGTGTCCGGACAGGGAGGCAATGAGCAGTTCTTC
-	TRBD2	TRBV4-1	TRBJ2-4	CASSQPGLPTRYF	TGCGCCAGCAGCCAACCGGGACTACCCACACGGTACTTC
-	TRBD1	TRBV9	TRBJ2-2	CASSVPGQGPTGELFF	TGTGCCAGCAGCGTTCCGGGACAGGGACCCACCGGGGAGCTGTTTTTT
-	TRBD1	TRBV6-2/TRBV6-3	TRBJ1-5	CASTDREFNQPQHF	TGTGCCAGCACCGACAGGGAGTTCAATCAGCCCCAGCATTTT
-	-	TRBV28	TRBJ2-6	CASSRQSSGANVLTF	TGTGCCAGCAGTCGACAGTCCTCTGGGGCCAACGTCCTGACTTTC
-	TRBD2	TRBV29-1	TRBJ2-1	CSAGTSGISYNEQFF	TGCAGCGCAGGGACTAGCGGGATCTCCTACAATGAGCAGTTCTTC
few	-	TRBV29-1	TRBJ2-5	CSVESGLETQYF	TGCAGCGTTGAGTCAGGGTTGGAGACCCAGTACTTC
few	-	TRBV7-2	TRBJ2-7	CASSKPGLAYEQYF	TGTGCCAGCAGTAAACCGGGACTGGCCTACGAGCAGTACTTC
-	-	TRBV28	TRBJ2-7	CASSLSVGGIYEQYF	TGTGCCAGCAGTTTATCGGTCGGAGGGATTTACGAGCAGTACTTC
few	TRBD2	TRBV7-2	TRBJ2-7	CASSTGGKSYEQYF	TGTGCCAGCAGCACGGGAGGGAAAAGCTACGAGCAGTACTTC
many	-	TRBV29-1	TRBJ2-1	CSVGADGEQFF	TGCAGCGTTGGCGCCGATGGTGAGCAGTTCTTC
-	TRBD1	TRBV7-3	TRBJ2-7	CASSFEGAIGEQYF	TGTGCCAGCAGCTTTGAGGGGGCGATCGGCGAGCAGTACTTC
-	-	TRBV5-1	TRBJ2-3	CASSATRGTQYF	TGCGCCAGCAGCGCGACCCGTGGTACGCAGTATTTT
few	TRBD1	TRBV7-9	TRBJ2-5	CASSYSGTGGGGTQYF	TGTGCCAGCAGCTATTCCGGGACAGGGGGCGGCGGGACCCAGTACTTC
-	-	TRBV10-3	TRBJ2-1	CATYRLGEQFF	TGTGCCACCTACCGGCTGGGTGAGCAGTTCTTC
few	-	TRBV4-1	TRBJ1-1	CASSQDRARPLNTEAFF	TGCGCCAGCAGCCAAGATCGGGCCAGGCCATTGAACACTGAAGCTTTCTTT
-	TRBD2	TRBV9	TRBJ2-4	CASSSLPRGGLGRKNIQYF	TGTGCCAGCAGCTCCCTTCCCCGGGGGGGGTTAGGGCGCAAAAACATTCAGTACTTC
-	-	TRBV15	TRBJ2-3	CATSRDPDPTDTQYF	TGTGCCACCAGCAGAGACCCGGACCCCACAGATACGCAGTATTTT
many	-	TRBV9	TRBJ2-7	CASSVDPSSSYEQYF	TGTGCCAGCAGCGTAGATCCGAGCAGCTCCTACGAGCAGTACTTC
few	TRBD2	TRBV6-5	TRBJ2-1	CASSYSSTSGRNEQFF	TGTGCCAGCAGTTACTCGAGTACTAGCGGGAGGAATGAGCAGTTCTTC
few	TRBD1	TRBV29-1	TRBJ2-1	CSARQGYNEQFF	TGCAGCGCACGACAGGGGTACAATGAGCAGTTCTTC
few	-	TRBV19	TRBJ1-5	CASNSGGTNQPQHF	TGTGCCAGTAATTCGGGGGGGACCAATCAGCCCCAGCATTTT
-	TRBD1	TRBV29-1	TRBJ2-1	CSVVGQGTNEQFF	TGCAGCGTTGTTGGACAGGGTACCAATGAGCAGTTCTTC
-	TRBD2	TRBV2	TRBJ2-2	CASSLAGGLNTGELFF	TGTGCCAGCAGTTTAGCGGGAGGACTAAACACCGGGGAGCTGTTTTTT
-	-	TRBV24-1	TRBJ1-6	CATSGDGNSPLHF	TGTGCCACCAGCGGAGACGGGAATTCACCCCTCCACTTT
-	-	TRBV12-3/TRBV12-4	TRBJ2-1	CASSFLIDGGEDEQFF	TGTGCCAGCAGTTTTCTTATAGATGGGGGAGAGGATGAGCAGTTCTTC
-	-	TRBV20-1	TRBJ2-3	CSARHAAGGYTQYF	TGCAGTGCTAGGCACGCGGCTGGGGGATATACGCAGTATTTT
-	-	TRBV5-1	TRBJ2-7	CASSLDAAGNHEQYF	TGCGCCAGCAGCTTGGATGCGGCAGGTAACCACGAGCAGTACTTC
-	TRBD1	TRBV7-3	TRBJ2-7	CASSQTGTGPHEQYF	TGTGCCAGCAGCCAGACCGGGACAGGGCCCCACGAGCAGTACTTC
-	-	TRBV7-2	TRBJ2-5	CASSQLWGQQETQYF	TGTGCCAGCAGCCAACTCTGGGGGCAGCAAGAGACCCAGTACTTC